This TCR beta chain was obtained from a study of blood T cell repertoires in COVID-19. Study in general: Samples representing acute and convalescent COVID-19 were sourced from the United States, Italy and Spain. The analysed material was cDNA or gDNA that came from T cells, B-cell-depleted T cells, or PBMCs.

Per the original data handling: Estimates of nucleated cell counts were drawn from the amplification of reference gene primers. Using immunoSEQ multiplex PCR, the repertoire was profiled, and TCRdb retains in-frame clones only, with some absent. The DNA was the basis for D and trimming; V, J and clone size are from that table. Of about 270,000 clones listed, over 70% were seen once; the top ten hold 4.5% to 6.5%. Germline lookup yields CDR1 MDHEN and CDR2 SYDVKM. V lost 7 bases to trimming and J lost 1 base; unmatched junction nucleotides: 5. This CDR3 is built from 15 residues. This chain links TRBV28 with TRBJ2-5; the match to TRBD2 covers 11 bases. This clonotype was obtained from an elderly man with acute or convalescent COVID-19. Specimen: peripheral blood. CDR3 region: CASTSSGGPQETQYF. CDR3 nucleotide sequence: TGTGCCAGCACCTCTAGCGGGGGGCCCCAAGAGACCCAGTACTTC. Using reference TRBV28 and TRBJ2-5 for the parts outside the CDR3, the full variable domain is DVKVTQSSRYLVKRTGEKVFLECVQDMDHENMFWYRQDPGLGLRLIYFSYDVKMKEKGDIPEGYSVSREKKERFSLILESASTNQTSMYLCASTSSGGPQETQYFGPGTRLLVL.